The clone carrying this TCR beta chain was detected only once. Genomic DNA of every subset was divided equally among multiple immunoSEQ plates. Repertoires were generated with immunoSEQ multiplex PCR, while TCRdb's copy carries only in-frame clones and drops some. The sample has about 1.5 million clones, 98% seen once; the top ten hold 0.4% to 0.45%. This sample stems from a study of shared clonotypes between healthy human individuals. At the level of the study: A couple of women and a few men aged 18 to 49 served as donors.

Naive CD4+ cells were CD45RA-selected; the remaining cells were memory. The clonotype was recovered from a man in his thirties or forties in good health. Sequencing used naive CD4+ T cells sorted from blood. This sample's subset: CD45RA+ positively selected.

The CDR3 bases are TGTGCCACCAGCAGAGATTTGGGCAGTAGCTCCTACAATGAGCAGTTCTTC. This encodes CATSRDLGSSSYNEQFF. The gene calls are TRBV15 and TRBJ2-1; D is unresolved. Germline CDR1 is LNHNV and CDR2 is YYDKDF (reference sequence). This CDR3 region has 17 residues. V gave up 0 bases and J gave up 0 bases, with 12 bases separating them.